Each of the 14 T cell receptor beta chains below was sequenced from the same sample in a study of blood T cell repertoires in COVID-19 (TCRdb year 2020). The library was produced with the immunoSEQ multiplex PCR assay. Drawn from immuneACCESS, this table holds only the in-frame rearrangements with V and J called that TCRdb kept. Clones are partly lost; checked studies trace under half to an unresolved V gene and leave the rest unexplained. The sample table contains 150,000 to 200,000 clones; only one count was recorded for around 88% of them. Around 5% of the sample lies in the top ten. Input material: peripheral blood. These receptors all come from a human donor in a cohort sampled during active COVID-19.

The rearrangement joins TRBV5-1 to TRBJ2-7; 9 bases match TRBD2. The V segment lost 4 bases and the J segment 1 base; nucleotides outside the gene matches: 9. The length of the CDR3 is 16 residues. In germline, CDR1 is SGHRS, CDR2 YFSETQ. The CDR3 loop reads CASSGGVTSGSYEQYF. Here the CDR3 DNA reads TGCGCCAGCAGCGGGGGGGTGACTAGCGGATCCTACGAGCAGTACTTC. The variable domain in full, with the rest retrieved from reference TRBV5-1 and TRBJ2-7, is KAGVTQTPRYLIKTRGQQVTLSCSPISGHRSVSWYQQTPGQGLQFLFEYFSETQRNKGNFPGRFSGRQFSNSRSEMNVSTLELGDSALYLCASSGGVTSGSYEQYFGPGTRLTVT.

The CDR3 region is CSVDRSFEAFF. The CDR3 nucleotides read TGCAGCGTTGACAGGTCCTTTGAAGCTTTCTTT. The V call is TRBV29-1, the J call TRBJ1-1; D is unclear. V lost 3 bases, J lost 7 bases, and 9 bases lay in between. This CDR3 comprises 11 residues. The V gene's germline CDR1 is SQVTM and CDR2 ANQGSEA.

V usage is TRBV6-1 and J usage is TRBJ1-1; tentative D call: TRBD1 (5 bases). The germline gives CDR1 MNHNS, CDR2 SASEGT. The CDR3 loop spans 14 amino acids. Trimming removed 2 bases at V and 6 bases at J, with 13 bases between. The CDR3 bases are TGTGCCAGCAGTGAATCCCCAGGGAAGGCTGAAGCTTTCTTT. Translation gives CASSESPGKAEAFF.

This chain connects TRBV9 to TRBJ2-7, with 7 bases aligning to TRBD1. Germline loops: CDR1 SGDLS, CDR2 YYNGEE. The CDR3 has 14 residues. V lost 4 bases, J lost 4 bases, and 8 bases stayed unmatched. CDR3: CASSPRDREYEQYF. In DNA form, the CDR3 reads TGTGCCAGCAGCCCTCGAGACAGGGAGTACGAGCAGTACTTC.

This chain connects TRBV7-9 to TRBJ2-7; 8 bases line up with TRBD2. Germline CDR1 SEHNR, CDR2 FQNEAQ (reference sequence). This CDR3 is 13 amino acids long. V was pared by 1 base and J by 13 bases, with 9 bases of the junction left unmatched. The CDR3 reads CASSLDGGDPLYF. In nucleotides, the CDR3 is TGTGCCAGCAGCTTAGACGGGGGGGACCCTCTTTACTTC.

The chain carries TRBV6-4 and TRBJ1-2, with 9 bases aligning to TRBD1. After removal of 5 bases from V and 5 bases from J, the junction contained 6 bases not matched to a gene. The CDR3 covers 14 residues. Germline lookup yields CDR1 MRHNA and CDR2 SNTAGT. For the CDR3, the DNA is TGTGCCAGCAGTCCCGGGACAGGGATTTATGGCTACACCTTC. It is translated as CASSPGTGIYGYTF.

The V and J genes are TRBV28 and TRBJ2-4; D uncertain. V was shortened by 2 bases and J by 11 bases, with 7 bases between the two germline ends. The CDR3 length is 11 residues. Germline CDR1 MDHEN, CDR2 SYDVKM. CDR3: CASSLASLQYF. In nucleotides, the CDR3 is TGTGCCAGCAGTTTAGCGTCACTTCAGTACTTC.

The V gene is TRBV19, the J gene TRBJ2-3; 8 bases fit TRBD2. The CDR3 totals 16 residues. The trim removed 5 bases at V and 7 bases at J, leaving 14 bases unmatched. CDR1 is LNHDA and CDR2 is SQIVND in the germline V gene (reference sequence). In DNA, the CDR3 is TGTGCCAGTAGTCCCGACGGGGGGGCCGAGGGGTATACGCAGTATTTT. Its translation is CASSPDGGAEGYTQYF.

This clone was picked up a small number of times. V and J are TRBV9 and TRBJ1-4, with 7 positions matching TRBD1. The CDR3 sequence is 14 residues long. CDR1 SGDLS and CDR2 YYNGEE come from the germline V gene. V lost 3 bases and J lost 7; bases outside the gene matches: 6. The CDR3 DNA reads as TGTGCCAGCAGCGCCGGGACAGCTACTGAAAAACTGTTTTTT. Translation: CASSAGTATEKLFF.

The chain employs TRBV5-1 and TRBJ2-2; D unresolved. V lost 4 bases, J lost 2 bases, and 12 bases lay in between. CDR1 SGHRS and CDR2 YFSETQ come from the germline V gene. The CDR3 runs 15 residues. In DNA, the CDR3 is TGCGCCAGCAGCCCGTCGACTCCCAACACCGGGGAGCTGTTTTTT. As protein: CASSPSTPNTGELFF.

This clone has a handful of counts. In nucleotides, the CDR3 is TGTGCCAGCAGCTCGGAGACAGGGCTAGCCGAGCAGTACTTC. This codes for CASSSETGLAEQYF. The V and J genes are TRBV9 and TRBJ2-7; TRBD1 matches 7 bases. Germline CDR1 is SGDLS and CDR2 is YYNGEE. Unmatched junction bases numbered 10, after V lost 4 bases and J lost 6 bases. The CDR3 has 14 amino acids.

The chain couples TRBV24-1 to TRBJ2-3; 10 bases are a match to TRBD2. The CDR3 totals 12 residues. V lost 3 bases, J lost 10 bases, and 0 bases stayed unmatched. The V gene's germline CDR1 is KGHDR and CDR2 SFDVKD. The CDR3 loop reads CATSDSGGAQYF. The CDR3 DNA sequence: TGTGCCACCAGTGATAGCGGGGGGGCGCAGTATTTT.

This chain links TRBV18 with TRBJ1-4; 7 positions agree with TRBD1. CDR1 is KGHSH and CDR2 is LQKENI in the germline V gene. Trimming took 4 bases from V and 4 from J; bases not matched to a gene: 6. The CDR3 is 15 residues long. The CDR3 is CASSLDRVGNEKLFF. The DNA for the CDR3 is TGTGCCAGCTCACTCGACAGGGTCGGTAATGAAAAACTGTTTTTT. Full variable domain (remainder filled in from reference TRBV18 and TRBJ1-4): NAGVMQNPRHLVRRRGQEARLRCSPMKGHSHVYWYRQLPEEGLKFMVYLQKENIIDESGMPKERFSAEFPKEGPSILRIQQVVRGDSAAYFCASSLDRVGNEKLFFGSGTQLSVL.

V is TRBV19 and J is TRBJ2-6, with 7 bases lining up with TRBD1. Trimming at V came to 0 bases and at J to 0 bases, leaving 8 bases not matched to a gene. Germline V gives CDR1 LNHDA, CDR2 SQIVND (reference sequence). The CDR3 has 19 residues. The CDR3 spells CASSIEQRGQPSGANVLTF. CDR3 coding DNA: TGTGCCAGTAGTATAGAACAAAGGGGGCAACCCTCTGGGGCCAACGTCCTGACTTTC.